Presented here are 27 T cell receptor beta chains from one specimen sequenced in a study of OX40 agonist ivuxolimab in advanced cancers. Method: immunoSEQ multiplex PCR; TCRdb's copy keeps in-frame clones and lacks some. There are roughly 51,000 clones in the sample; around nine tenths occur only once, and 0.55% to 0.65% lies in the top ten. Sample: CD4+ or CD8+ T cells sorted from blood, taken in a trial of the OX40 agonist ivuxolimab. These receptors were taken from an adult with an advanced solid tumor such as melanoma, head and neck, liver or kidney cancer.

This sequence joins TRBV20-1 and TRBJ1-1, with D hard to call. Germline CDR1 is DFQATT and CDR2 is SNEGSKA (reference sequence). Trimming cost V 7 bases and J 8 bases, with 14 bases left between them. The CDR3 has 11 amino acids. The CDR3 nucleotides read TGCAGTGTAGACAACCCCCCAGAAGCTTTCTTT. Its protein is CSVDNPPEAFF.

In DNA form, the CDR3 reads TGCGCCAGCAGCCAAGTTAGCTCTGGGGCCAACGTCCTGACTTTC. This codes for CASSQVSSGANVLTF. The J gene is TRBJ2-6, the V gene TRBV4-1; D gene unclear. The CDR3 loop spans 15 amino acids. The germline V gene encodes CDR1 MGHRA and CDR2 YSYEKL. V lost 1 base and J 0 bases, leaving 4 bases between the germline ends.

The chain carries TRBV4-2 and TRBJ2-1; 8 bases line up with TRBD2. The junction had 10 bases not matched to a gene; V was cut back by 0 bases and J by 9 bases. In germline, CDR1 is LGHNA, CDR2 YNFKEQ. The CDR3 is 16 amino acids. The CDR3 bases are TGTGCCAGCAGCCAAGATGCCAGCGGGAGCAGTTTTGAGCAGTTCTTC. This gives the protein CASSQDASGSSFEQFF.

The CDR3 bases are TGTGCTAGTGGTTTGTCCCGCATCGGCAATGAGCAGTTCTTC. Translation: CASGLSRIGNEQFF. This rearrangement joins TRBV12-5 to TRBJ2-1; no definite D call. V was pared by 2 bases and J by 6 bases, with 11 bases between. Per germline, CDR1 LGHNT and CDR2 FRNRAP. This CDR3 spans 14 amino acids. The whole variable domain, filled in from reference TRBV12-5 and TRBJ2-1, reads DARVTQTPRHKVTEMGQEVTMRCQPILGHNTVFWYRQTMMQGLELLAYFRNRAPLDDSGMPKDRFSAEMPDATLATLKIQPSEPRDSAVYFCASGLSRIGNEQFFGPGTRLTVL.

The chain links TRBV10-2 to TRBJ2-7; 8 positions agree with TRBD2. This CDR3 region has 14 residues. J gave up 5 bases and V 11 bases, and 14 bases lay outside the gene matches. Germline V gene data show CDR1 as WSHSY and CDR2 as SAAADI. CDR3 amino acids: CALGGAAGGNEQYF. DNA of the CDR3: TGCGCCCTCGGGGGGGCAGCGGGTGGTAACGAGCAGTACTTC.

The V and J genes are TRBV5-4 and TRBJ1-1; 8 positions match TRBD1. In germline, CDR1 is SGHNT, CDR2 YYREEE (reference sequence). V lost 5 bases to trimming and J lost 3 bases; unmatched junction nucleotides: 15. CDR3 size: 17 residues. CDR3 DNA: TGTGCCAGCAGTTCTCAGGGGGCCTACTTTTCGGACACTGAAGCTTTCTTT. Translation: CASSSQGAYFSDTEAFF.

The chain couples TRBV6-5 to TRBJ1-5; 7 nucleotides align to TRBD1. CDR1 and CDR2 (germline): MNHEY, SVGAGI. CDR3 length: 13 residues. V shed 6 bases, J shed 5 bases, and the junction held 4 bases outside the gene matches. The CDR3: CASSLRGYQPQHF. CDR3 nucleotides: TGTGCCAGCAGCCTCAGGGGGTATCAGCCCCAGCATTTT.

The chain couples TRBV20-1 to TRBJ2-5, with D uncertain. Trimming removed 4 bases from V and 7 bases from J, with 7 bases in between. The CDR3 is made up of 10 amino acids. Germline CDR1 is DFQATT and CDR2 is SNEGSKA (reference sequence). The CDR3 protein is CSATKLTQYF. The CDR3 DNA follows: TGCAGTGCTACTAAGCTGACCCAGTACTTC.

The chain employs TRBV7-9 and TRBJ2-7, with a weak D call TRBD1 (5 bases). There are 11 residues in the CDR3. From germline, CDR1 is SEHNR and CDR2 FQNEAQ (reference sequence). Trimming took 5 bases from V and 5 from J, leaving 7 bases between them. The CDR3 coding sequence is TGTGCCAGCAGCGACAGCCACGAGCAGTACTTC. This sequence encodes CASSDSHEQYF.

The chain is built from TRBV30 and TRBJ2-7, with TRBD2 matching over 9 bases. The CDR3 covers 15 residues. The germline CDR1 and CDR2 sequences are GTSNPN and SVGIG (reference sequence). V trimming: 2 bases; J trimming: 2 bases; junction bases outside the gene matches: 7. The CDR3 region has the DNA TGTGCCTGGAGTCAACCGACTAGCGGAACCTACGAGCAGTACTTC. Translated: CAWSQPTSGTYEQYF.

The chain is built from TRBV15 and TRBJ2-7; 7 bases match TRBD1. Germline-derived CDR1 and CDR2 are LNHNV and YYDKDF (reference sequence). V lost 1 base and J lost 3; bases outside the gene matches: 3. This CDR3 region has 14 residues. CDR3 bases: TGTGCCACCAGCAGAGTATCAGGGGGCTACGAGCAGTACTTC. This encodes CATSRVSGGYEQYF.

The chain couples TRBV10-1 to TRBJ2-1; 13 bases are shared with TRBD2. CDR1 and CDR2 (germline): WNHNN, SYGVQD (reference sequence). Germline trimming cut 3 bases from V and 6 bases from J; bases unmatched to any gene: 2. The CDR3 is made up of 15 amino acids. The CDR3 protein is CASSELAGGSNEQFF. The CDR3 nucleotides are TGCGCCAGCAGTGAACTAGCGGGAGGGAGCAATGAGCAGTTCTTC.

The chain carries TRBV5-1 and TRBJ1-1; D gene unclear. The V and J ends lost 4 bases and 5 bases respectively, with 15 bases between them. The CDR3 consists of 14 residues. The germline V gene has CDR1 SGHRS and CDR2 YFSETQ. The CDR3 DNA reads TGCGCCAGCAGCATCAATACACGCGTGACTGAAGCTTTCTTT. It specifies CASSINTRVTEAFF.

The rearrangement links TRBV7-9 to TRBJ2-2; 7 nucleotides match TRBD2. Trimming at V came to 2 bases and at J to 3 bases, leaving 0 bases not matched to a gene. From germline, CDR1 is SEHNR and CDR2 FQNEAQ (reference sequence). The CDR3 runs 14 residues. The CDR3 region has the DNA TGTGCCAGCAGCTTACTAGCGGACACCGGGGAGCTGTTTTTT. Amino acids: CASSLLADTGELFF.

The chain links TRBV18 to TRBJ1-6; the D is unclear. V shed 2 bases and J shed 7 bases, with 15 bases lying between them. The germline gives CDR1 KGHSH, CDR2 LQKENI. The CDR3 contains 16 residues. CDR3 in amino acids: CASSPSHGLENSPLHF. CDR3 in DNA: TGTGCCAGCTCACCAAGTCATGGGTTGGAGAATTCACCCCTCCACTTT.

V and J are TRBV28 and TRBJ2-5; 10 positions match TRBD2. The J call is doubtful: the DNA matches TRBJ2-7 better. CDR3 length equals 17 residues. Germline CDR1 reads MDHEN; CDR2 reads SYDVKM. CDR3 amino acids: CASSLPGLAAYIYEQYF. In DNA form, the CDR3 reads TGTGCCAGCAGTTTACCCGGACTAGCGGCCTACATCTACGAGCAGTACTTC.

The rearrangement joins TRBV5-4 to TRBJ2-5; 10 bases fit TRBD2. Germline CDR1 reads SGHNT; CDR2 reads YYREEE (reference sequence). Losses at the gene ends were 4 bases for V and 5 bases for J; bases not matched to a gene: 8. The CDR3 contains 15 residues. This chain's CDR3 is CASSIKAGGQETQYF. DNA of the CDR3: TGTGCCAGCAGCATTAAAGCGGGAGGGCAGGAGACCCAGTACTTC. The full variable domain, with the rest looked up from reference TRBV5-4 and TRBJ2-5, is ETGVTQSPTHLIKTRGQQVTLRCSSQSGHNTVSWYQQALGQGPQFIFQYYREEENGRGNFPPRFSGLQFPNYSSELNVNALELDDSALYLCASSIKAGGQETQYFGPGTRLLVL.

V gene TRBV6-5 combines with J gene TRBJ2-2; D is perhaps TRBD2 (5 bases). CDR3 length: 14 amino acids. Germline loops: CDR1 MNHEY, CDR2 SVGAGI. The germline V and J ends were trimmed by 0 bases and 6 bases, with 8 bases remaining between them. The CDR3 nucleotides read TGTGCCAGCAGTTACTCGAGGGCCGCCGGGGAGCTGTTTTTT. Its protein product is CASSYSRAAGELFF.

The chain joins TRBV6-1 to TRBJ2-4; weak D call: TRBD1 (6 bases). Germline values: CDR1 MNHNS, CDR2 SASEGT. V dropped 0 bases and J dropped 4 bases, with 16 bases sitting between them. The CDR3 length is 17 residues. The CDR3 protein is CASSEAQGGGRKNIQYF. CDR3 sequence (DNA): TGTGCCAGCAGTGAAGCGCAAGGTGGGGGCCGTAAAAACATTCAGTACTTC.

The chain is built from TRBV4-1 and TRBJ2-1; 9 bases map to TRBD1. CDR1 is MGHRA and CDR2 is YSYEKL in the germline V gene. The CDR3 runs to 15 residues. V shed 1 base, J shed 5 bases, and the junction held 3 bases outside the gene matches. CDR3 residues: CASSQGQGGDNEQFF. CDR3 nucleotides: TGCGCCAGCAGCCAAGGACAGGGGGGGGACAATGAGCAGTTCTTC.

V is TRBV5-1 and J is TRBJ2-1; TRBD2 matches 9 bases. V gave up 4 bases and J gave up 3 bases; unmatched junction bases: 8. CDR1 and CDR2 from the germline V gene are SGHRS and YFSETQ. CDR3 length equals 16 residues. The CDR3 protein is CASSKLAGVFYNEQFF. Written as DNA, the CDR3 is TGCGCCAGCAGCAAACTAGCGGGCGTCTTCTACAATGAGCAGTTCTTC.

The V gene is TRBV11-3, the J gene TRBJ2-7; D is unclear. There are 14 residues in the CDR3. The germline gives CDR1 SGHNT, CDR2 YENEEA. V was cut by 0 bases and J by 1 base, with 7 bases left in between. CDR3 bases: TGTGCCAGCAGCTTAGATCACAGTTCCTACGAGCAGTACTTC. Its translation: CASSLDHSSYEQYF. Looking up the rest from reference TRBV11-3 and TRBJ2-7 gives the full variable domain: EAGVVQSPRYKIIEKKQPVAFWCNPISGHNTLYWYLQNLGQGPELLIRYENEEAVDDSQLPKDRFSAERLKGVDSTLKIQPAELGDSAVYLCASSLDHSSYEQYFGPGTRLTVT.

V usage is TRBV5-4 and J usage is TRBJ2-1; 11 positions match TRBD2. Germline V gene lookup returns CDR1 SGHNT and CDR2 YYREEE (reference sequence). With V trimmed by 2 bases and J by 7 bases, 5 bases remained unmatched. The CDR3 covers 15 residues. DNA for the CDR3: TGTGCCAGCAGCTTTAGCGGGAGGGCCTTAAATGAGCAGTTCTTC. This codes for CASSFSGRALNEQFF.

The chain couples TRBV5-4 to TRBJ2-1; TRBD1 aligns across 7 bases. Trimming at V came to 4 bases and at J to 1 base, leaving 5 bases not matched to a gene. Germline CDR1 and CDR2: SGHNT and YYREEE (reference sequence). The CDR3 runs 15 residues. The CDR3 bases are TGTGCCAGCAGCAAGACAGGGAAATCCTACAATGAGCAGTTCTTC. Translation gives CASSKTGKSYNEQFF.

The chain joins TRBV7-2 to TRBJ2-5; 10 bases map to TRBD2. Germline CDR1 and CDR2: SGHTA and FQGNSA. The V and J ends lost 1 base and 0 bases, in that order; junction bases with no gene match: 5. The CDR3 runs to 17 residues. The CDR3 nucleotides read TGTGCCAGCAGCTTAGATGCTAGCGGGAGTTACCAAGAGACCCAGTACTTC. It translates to CASSLDASGSYQETQYF.

The chain couples TRBV29-1 to TRBJ2-7, with 13 bases fitting TRBD2. The germline V gene encodes CDR1 SQVTM and CDR2 ANQGSEA. The CDR3 runs 18 residues. The V gene end was trimmed by 6 bases and the J gene end by 6 bases; junction bases not matched to a gene: 20. CDR3 sequence: CSVSGLAGMAPGLGEQYF. DNA for the CDR3: TGCAGCGTATCGGGACTAGCGGGAATGGCCCCTGGGCTAGGCGAGCAGTACTTC.

The chain employs TRBV19 and TRBJ2-3; unclear D gene. Germline lookup yields CDR1 LNHDA and CDR2 SQIVND (reference sequence). The CDR3 spans 15 residues. Trimming cost V 4 bases and J 3 bases, with 14 bases left between them. The chain's CDR3 is CASSTLSPSTDTQYF. CDR3 bases: TGTGCCAGTAGTACCCTCTCTCCTTCAACAGATACGCAGTATTTT.